This record concerns one T cell receptor beta chain sequence. What it recognizes is unknown. With a much larger clone just one base away, this may be a read error. The sample originates from a study of CD8+CD57+ T cells in acquired aplastic anemia. Study-wide context: Recorded DNA amounts for sorted CD4+ and CD8+ cells had an average of roughly 3.4 ug. Study-level points and caveats: Patients and controls were found to share fewer than 35 CD8+ CDR3 sequences.

Germline lookup yields CDR1 SGDLS and CDR2 YYNGEE. The CDR3 covers 16 residues. All patients picked for sequencing had shown, by flow cytometry, an expansion of CD8+CD57+ cells. Both TCR beta VDJ combination and CDR3 sequence profiling were carried out. Genomic DNA was the template for this profiling. From the reads, TCRdb called clonotypes with MiXCR, one entry per CDR3 protein. The repertoire holds 150,000 to 200,000 distinct CDR3 sequences, with roughly 50% as singletons. Sequenced sample: sorted CD4+, CD8+, or CD8+CD57+ T cells (not recorded which) from PBMCs. The clonotype originates from a human donor with aplastic anemia. V and J are TRBV9 and TRBJ2-1; D is perhaps TRBD1 (6 bases). The CDR3 DNA is TGTGCCAGCGGCGTCATTTCCCACACAGGGAGCTATGAGCAGTTCTTC. This encodes CASGVISHTGSYEQFF.